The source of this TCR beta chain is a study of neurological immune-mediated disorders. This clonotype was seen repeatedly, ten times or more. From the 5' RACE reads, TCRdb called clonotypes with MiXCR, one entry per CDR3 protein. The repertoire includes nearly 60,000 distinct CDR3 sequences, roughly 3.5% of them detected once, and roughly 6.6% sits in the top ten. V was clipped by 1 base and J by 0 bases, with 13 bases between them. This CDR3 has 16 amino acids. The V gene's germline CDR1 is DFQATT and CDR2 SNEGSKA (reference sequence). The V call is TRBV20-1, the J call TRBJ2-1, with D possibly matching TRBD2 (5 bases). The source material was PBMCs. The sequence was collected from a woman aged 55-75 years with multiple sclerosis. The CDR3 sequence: CSARGLERVSYNEQFF. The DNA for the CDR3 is TGCAGTGCTAGAGGTCTAGAGAGGGTCTCCTACAATGAGCAGTTCTTC.